Presented here are 8 T cell receptor beta chains from one specimen sequenced in a study of post-analysis software for immune sequencing data. Study outcomes and limitations: Roughly 5 TRBV segments were significantly more frequent in patients than in controls. TRBV5-6, TRBV5-1 and TRBV20-1 were among these segments.

These receptors have no identified antigens. Unique molecular identifiers had been added to the TCR beta cDNA libraries. MiXCR, run by TCRdb on the PCR reads, gives a single entry per CDR3 protein. The sample lists about 540,000 distinct CDR3 sequences, around a third seen once, with 4.5% to 7.5% in the top ten. Sample: blood. These receptors originate from a girl aged 2-17 years with multiple sclerosis.

The chain carries TRBV6-6 and TRBJ1-2; 9 bases are shared with TRBD1. Germline trimming cut 6 bases from V and 8 bases from J; bases unmatched to any gene: 16. CDR1 and CDR2 (germline): MNHNY, SVGAGI (reference sequence). The CDR3 length is 16 residues. CDR3 sequence (DNA): TGTGCCAGCAGGAACAGGGGGCGAACGAGAACCGGAGGCTACACCTTC. The encoded protein is CASRNRGRTRTGGYTF.

The chain combines TRBV24-1 with TRBJ1-4, with D perhaps TRBD1 (5 bases). Germline CDR1 and CDR2: KGHDR and SFDVKD. V was trimmed by 6 bases and J by 5 bases, leaving 15 bases between them. This CDR3 is built from 15 residues. The CDR3 DNA sequence: TGTGCCACCAGTCAAGGGGACGGACGGAATGAAAAACTGTTTTTT. It encodes CATSQGDGRNEKLFF.

This clonotype has more than one count but fewer than ten. The chain's CDR3 is CASSPEVLLSNQPQHF. The CDR3, as DNA: TGTGCCAGCAGCCCAGAGGTATTACTTAGCAATCAGCCCCAGCATTTT. The gene calls are TRBV7-8 and TRBJ1-5; no clear D gene. This CDR3 spans 16 amino acids. With 5 bases removed from V and 0 bases from J, the gap between germline ends came to 14 bases. Germline V gene data show CDR1 as SGHVS and CDR2 as FQNEAQ.

The chain combines TRBV29-1 with TRBJ1-6, with D maybe TRBD1 (6 bases). Trimming removed 5 bases from V and 4 bases from J, with 12 bases in between. CDR3 size: 14 residues. Looked up from germline, CDR1 is SQVTM and CDR2 is ANQGSEA. The CDR3 region is CSVRTDQYNSPLHF. The CDR3 bases are TGCAGCGTTAGGACAGATCAATATAATTCACCCCTCCACTTT.

This clonotype was observed a few times. The chain employs TRBV7-9 and TRBJ1-4; D ambiguous. CDR3 size: 16 residues. Germline loops: CDR1 SEHNR, CDR2 FQNEAQ (reference sequence). Deletions cut 3 bases from V and 1 base from J, with 12 bases between. The CDR3 sequence is CASSLGEGVTNEKLFF. For the CDR3, the DNA is TGTGCCAGCAGCTTGGGAGAGGGTGTAACTAATGAAAAACTGTTTTTT.

This clonotype has a handful of counts. The CDR3 loop is CSARTGGGTEAFF. The CDR3 DNA sequence: TGCAGTGCTAGAACAGGGGGCGGCACTGAAGCTTTCTTT. The chain joins TRBV20-1 to TRBJ1-1, with 9 bases that match TRBD1. CDR3 length: 13 residues. CDR1 DFQATT and CDR2 SNEGSKA come from the germline V gene (reference sequence). The junction had 2 bases not matched to a gene; V was cut back by 2 bases and J by 4 bases.

This clonotype was detected only a few times. The V gene is TRBV7-9, the J gene TRBJ2-3, with D possibly being TRBD1 or TRBD2 (6 bases each). Germline CDR1 and CDR2: SEHNR and FQNEAQ (reference sequence). The CDR3 extends over 16 amino acids. V lost 5 bases and J 3 bases, leaving 18 bases between the germline ends. CDR3 loop: CASSRRGGLSTDTQYF. CDR3 coding DNA: TGTGCCAGCAGCCGGCGTGGGGGGCTCTCGACAGATACGCAGTATTTT.

The chain recombines TRBV7-3 with TRBJ2-5; maybe TRBD2 (6 bases). CDR3 length: 14 residues. CDR1 is SGHTA, CDR2 FQGTGA, per germline. The V gene lost 2 bases and the J gene lost 4 bases, with 11 bases spanning the gap. The CDR3 spells CASSLGRTIETQYF. In DNA form, the CDR3 reads TGTGCCAGCAGCTTAGGCAGGACTATAGAGACCCAGTACTTC.